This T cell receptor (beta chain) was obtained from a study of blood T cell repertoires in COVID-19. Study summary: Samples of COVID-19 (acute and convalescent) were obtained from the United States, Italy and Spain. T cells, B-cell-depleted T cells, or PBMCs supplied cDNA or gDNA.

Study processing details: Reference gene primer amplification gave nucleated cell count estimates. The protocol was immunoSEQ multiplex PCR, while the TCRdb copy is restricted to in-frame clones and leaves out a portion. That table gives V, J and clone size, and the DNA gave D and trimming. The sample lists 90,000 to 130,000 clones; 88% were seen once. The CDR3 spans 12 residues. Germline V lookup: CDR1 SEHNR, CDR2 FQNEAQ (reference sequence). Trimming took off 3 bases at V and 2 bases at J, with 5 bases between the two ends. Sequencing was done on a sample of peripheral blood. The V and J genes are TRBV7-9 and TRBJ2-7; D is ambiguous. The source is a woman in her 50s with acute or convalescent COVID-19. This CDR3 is CASSFSAYEQYF. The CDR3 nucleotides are TGTGCCAGCAGCTTCTCGGCCTACGAGCAGTACTTC.